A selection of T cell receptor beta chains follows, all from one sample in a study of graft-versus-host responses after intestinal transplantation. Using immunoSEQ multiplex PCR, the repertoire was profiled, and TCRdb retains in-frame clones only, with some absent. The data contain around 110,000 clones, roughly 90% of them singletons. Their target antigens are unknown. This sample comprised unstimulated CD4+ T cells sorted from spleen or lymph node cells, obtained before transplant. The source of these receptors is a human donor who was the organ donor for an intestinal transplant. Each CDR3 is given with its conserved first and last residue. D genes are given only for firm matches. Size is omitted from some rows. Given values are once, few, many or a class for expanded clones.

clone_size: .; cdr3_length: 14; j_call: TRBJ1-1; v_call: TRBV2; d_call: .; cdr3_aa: CASSRGGGGTEAFF; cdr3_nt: TGTGCCAGCAGCCGAGGGGGGGGAGGCACTGAAGCTTTCTTT
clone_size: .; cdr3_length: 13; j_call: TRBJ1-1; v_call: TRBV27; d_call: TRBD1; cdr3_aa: CASSRDSWSEAFF; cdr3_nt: TGTGCCAGCAGTAGGGACAGTTGGTCGGAAGCTTTCTTT
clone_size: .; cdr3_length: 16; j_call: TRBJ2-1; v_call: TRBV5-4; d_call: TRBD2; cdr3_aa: CASSLEVTSGSNEQFF; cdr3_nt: TGTGCCAGCAGCTTGGAGGTGACTAGCGGGAGTAATGAGCAGTTCTTC
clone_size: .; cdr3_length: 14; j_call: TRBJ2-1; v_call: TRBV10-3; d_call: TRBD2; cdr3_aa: CAISGEREGPKQFF; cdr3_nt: TGTGCCATCAGTGGAGAGCGGGAGGGCCCTAAGCAGTTCTTC
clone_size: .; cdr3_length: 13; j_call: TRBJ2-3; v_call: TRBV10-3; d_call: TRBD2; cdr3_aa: CAIRRGGADTQYF; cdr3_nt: TGTGCCATCAGGCGCGGGGGGGCAGATACGCAGTATTTT
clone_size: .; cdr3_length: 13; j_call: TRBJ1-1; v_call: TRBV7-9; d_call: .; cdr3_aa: CASSTQGGTEAFF; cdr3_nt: TGTGCCAGCAGCACACAGGGAGGCACTGAAGCTTTCTTT
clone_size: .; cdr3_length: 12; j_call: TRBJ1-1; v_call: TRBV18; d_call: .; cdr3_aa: CASSPTQSEAFF; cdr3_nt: TGTGCCAGCTCACCGACACAGTCTGAAGCTTTCTTT
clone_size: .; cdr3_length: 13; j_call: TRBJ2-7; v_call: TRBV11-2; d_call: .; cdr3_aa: CASSPLPRYEQYF; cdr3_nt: TGTGCCAGCAGCCCCCTCCCTCGGTACGAGCAGTACTTC
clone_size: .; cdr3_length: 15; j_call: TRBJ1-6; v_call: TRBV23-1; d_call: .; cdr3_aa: CASSPASSYNSPLHF; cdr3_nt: TGCGCCAGCAGTCCGGCGAGCTCCTATAATTCACCCCTCCACTTT
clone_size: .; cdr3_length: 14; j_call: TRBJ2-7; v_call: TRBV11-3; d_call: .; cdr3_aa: CASSLSRLPYEQYF; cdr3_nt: TGTGCCAGCAGCTTAAGCCGCTTACCATACGAGCAGTACTTC
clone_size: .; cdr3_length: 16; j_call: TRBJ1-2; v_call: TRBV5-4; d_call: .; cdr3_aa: CASSGGLIGRNYGYTF; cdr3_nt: TGTGCCAGCAGCGGGGGGCTAATCGGACGGAACTATGGCTACACCTTC
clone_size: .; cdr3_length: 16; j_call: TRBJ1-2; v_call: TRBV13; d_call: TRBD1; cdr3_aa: CASSYNRDRGPYGYTF; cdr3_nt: TGTGCCAGCAGCTACAACCGGGACAGGGGGCCCTATGGCTACACCTTC
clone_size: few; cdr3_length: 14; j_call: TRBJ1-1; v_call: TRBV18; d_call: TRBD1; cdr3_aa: CASAGRDRSFVAFF; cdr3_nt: TGTGCCAGCGCAGGAAGGGACAGATCATTCGTAGCTTTCTTT
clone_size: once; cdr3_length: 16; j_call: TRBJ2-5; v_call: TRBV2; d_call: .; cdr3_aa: CASGGRGQILQETQYF; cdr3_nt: TGTGCCAGCGGGGGGCGGGGGCAAATACTCCAAGAGACCCAGTACTTC
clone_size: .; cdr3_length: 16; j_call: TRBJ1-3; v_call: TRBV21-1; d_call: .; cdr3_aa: CERPPGQGKTGNTIYF; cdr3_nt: TGTGAGAGACCCCCGGGGCAGGGGAAGACGGGAAACACCATATATTTT
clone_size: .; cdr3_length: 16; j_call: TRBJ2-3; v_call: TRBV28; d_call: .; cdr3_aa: CASRQPPGRGVDTQYF; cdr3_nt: TGTGCCAGCAGACAGCCCCCGGGACGGGGCGTAGATACGCAGTATTTT
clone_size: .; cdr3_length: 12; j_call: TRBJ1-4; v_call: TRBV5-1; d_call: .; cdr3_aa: CASSDNNEKLFF; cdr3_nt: TGCGCCAGCAGCGACAATAATGAAAAACTGTTTTTT
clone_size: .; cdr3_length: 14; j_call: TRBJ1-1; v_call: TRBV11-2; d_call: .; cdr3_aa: CASSSQLSNTEAFF; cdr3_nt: TGTGCCAGCAGCTCCCAGCTATCGAACACTGAAGCTTTCTTT
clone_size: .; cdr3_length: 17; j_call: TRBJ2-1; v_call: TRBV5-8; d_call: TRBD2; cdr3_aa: CASTLLGRGTPYNEQFF; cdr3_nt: TGTGCCAGCACCCTTTTGGGGCGGGGGACCCCCTACAATGAGCAGTTCTTC
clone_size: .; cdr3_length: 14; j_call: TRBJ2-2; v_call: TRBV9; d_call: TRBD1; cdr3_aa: CASSIRTGFGELFF; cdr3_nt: TGTGCCAGCAGCATACGGACAGGATTCGGGGAGCTGTTTTTT
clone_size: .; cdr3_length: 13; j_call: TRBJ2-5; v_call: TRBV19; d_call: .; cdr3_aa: CASTPGGRETQYF; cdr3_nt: TGTGCCAGTACCCCCGGGGGGCGGGAGACCCAGTACTTC
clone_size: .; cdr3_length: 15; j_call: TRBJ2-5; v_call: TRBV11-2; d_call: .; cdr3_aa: CASSWGVTEQETQYF; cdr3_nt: TGTGCCAGCAGCTGGGGAGTAACGGAACAAGAGACCCAGTACTTC
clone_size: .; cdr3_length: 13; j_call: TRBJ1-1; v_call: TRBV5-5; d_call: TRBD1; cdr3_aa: CASSLQGGTEAFF; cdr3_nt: TGTGCCAGCAGCTTGCAGGGGGGCACTGAAGCTTTCTTT
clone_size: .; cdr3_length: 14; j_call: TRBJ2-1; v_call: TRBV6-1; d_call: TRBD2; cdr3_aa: CASRSSGGYNEQFF; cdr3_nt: TGTGCCAGCAGGTCTAGCGGGGGCTACAATGAGCAGTTCTTC
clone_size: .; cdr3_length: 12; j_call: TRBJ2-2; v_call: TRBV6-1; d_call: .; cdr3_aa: CASRTGTGELFF; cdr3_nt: TGTGCCAGCAGGACAGGAACCGGGGAGCTGTTTTTT
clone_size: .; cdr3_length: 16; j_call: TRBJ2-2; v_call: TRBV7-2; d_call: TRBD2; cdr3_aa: CASSFTSGGATGELFF; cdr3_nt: TGTGCCAGCAGCTTTACTAGCGGGGGGGCGACCGGGGAGCTGTTTTTT
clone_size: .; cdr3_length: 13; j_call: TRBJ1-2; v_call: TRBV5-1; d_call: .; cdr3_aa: CASSLGGAHGYTF; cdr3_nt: TGCGCCAGCAGCTTGGGAGGGGCGCATGGCTACACCTTC
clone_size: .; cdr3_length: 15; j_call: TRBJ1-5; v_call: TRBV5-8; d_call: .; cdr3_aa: CASSPGDYSNQPQHF; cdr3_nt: TGTGCCAGCAGCCCGGGAGATTATAGCAATCAGCCCCAGCATTTT
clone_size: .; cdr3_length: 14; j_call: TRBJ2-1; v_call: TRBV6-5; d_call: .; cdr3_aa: CASSYSWGRNEQFF; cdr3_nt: TGTGCCAGCAGTTACTCATGGGGTAGGAATGAGCAGTTCTTC
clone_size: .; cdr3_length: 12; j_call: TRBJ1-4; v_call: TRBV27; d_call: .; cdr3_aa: CASKGNGEKLFF; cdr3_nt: TGTGCCAGCAAGGGGAATGGTGAAAAACTGTTTTTT
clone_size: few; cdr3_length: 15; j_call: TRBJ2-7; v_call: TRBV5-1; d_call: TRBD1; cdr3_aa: CASGEGGTGGNEQYF; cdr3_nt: TGCGCCAGCGGCGAAGGCGGGACAGGGGGTAACGAGCAGTACTTC
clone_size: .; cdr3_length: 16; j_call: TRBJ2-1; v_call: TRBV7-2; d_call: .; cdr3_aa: CASSFMGSSSYNEQFF; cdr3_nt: TGTGCCAGCAGCTTTATGGGGTCCAGCTCCTACAATGAGCAGTTCTTC
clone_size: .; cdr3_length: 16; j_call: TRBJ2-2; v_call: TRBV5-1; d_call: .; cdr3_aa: CASSVARGLDTGELFF; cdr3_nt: TGCGCCAGCAGCGTGGCTCGGGGGTTGGACACCGGGGAGCTGTTTTTT
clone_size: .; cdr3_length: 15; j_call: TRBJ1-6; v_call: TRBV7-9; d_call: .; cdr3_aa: CASSLTFLLNSPLHF; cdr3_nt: TGTGCCAGCAGCTTAACTTTTCTATTGAATTCACCCCTCCACTTT
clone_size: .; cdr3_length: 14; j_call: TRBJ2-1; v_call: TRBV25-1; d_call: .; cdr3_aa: CARESQSAYNEQFF; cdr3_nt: TGTGCCCGGGAGTCCCAAAGTGCCTACAATGAGCAGTTCTTC
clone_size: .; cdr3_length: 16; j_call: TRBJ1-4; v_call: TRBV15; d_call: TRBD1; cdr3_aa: CATSRGTGGTNEKLFF; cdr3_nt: TGTGCCACCAGCAGAGGGACAGGGGGCACTAATGAAAAACTGTTTTTT
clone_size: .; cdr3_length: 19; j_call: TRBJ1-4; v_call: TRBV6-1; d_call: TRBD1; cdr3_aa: CASSERDRIRVFSNEKLFF; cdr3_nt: TGTGCCAGCAGTGAAAGGGACAGGATTCGGGTGTTTTCGAATGAAAAACTGTTTTTT
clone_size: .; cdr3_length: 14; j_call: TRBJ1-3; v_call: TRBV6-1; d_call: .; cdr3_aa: CASTQGLLGNTIYF; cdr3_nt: TGTGCCAGCACCCAGGGACTGTTGGGAAACACCATATATTTT
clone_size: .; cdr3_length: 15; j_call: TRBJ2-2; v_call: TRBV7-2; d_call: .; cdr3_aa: CASSLGRQNTGELFF; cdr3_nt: TGTGCCAGCAGCTTAGGTCGGCAGAACACCGGGGAGCTGTTTTTT
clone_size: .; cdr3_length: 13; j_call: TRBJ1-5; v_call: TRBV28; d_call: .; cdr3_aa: CASSGSLNQPQHF; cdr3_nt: TGTGCCAGCAGCGGGTCCCTTAATCAGCCCCAGCATTTT
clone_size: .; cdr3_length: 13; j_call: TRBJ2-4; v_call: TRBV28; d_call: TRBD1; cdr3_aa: CASSARQGYIQYF; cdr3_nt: TGTGCCAGCAGTGCCCGACAGGGATACATTCAGTACTTC